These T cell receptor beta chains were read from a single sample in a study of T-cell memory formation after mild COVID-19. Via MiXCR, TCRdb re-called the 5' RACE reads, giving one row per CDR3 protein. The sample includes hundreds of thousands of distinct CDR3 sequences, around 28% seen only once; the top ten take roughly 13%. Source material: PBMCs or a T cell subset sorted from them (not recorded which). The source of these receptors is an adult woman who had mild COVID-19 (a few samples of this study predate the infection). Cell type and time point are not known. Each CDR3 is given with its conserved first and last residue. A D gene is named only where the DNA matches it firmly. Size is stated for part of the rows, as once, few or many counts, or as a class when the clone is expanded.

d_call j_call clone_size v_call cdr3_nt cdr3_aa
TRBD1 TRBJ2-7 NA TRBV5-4 TGTGCCAGCAGCTATCCGGGACAGGGACACTACGAGCAGTACTTC CASSYPGQGHYEQYF
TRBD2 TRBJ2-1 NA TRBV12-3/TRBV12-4 TGTGCCAGCAGTACATGGACTAGCGGGAGTCATGATGAGCAGTTCTTC CASSTWTSGSHDEQFF
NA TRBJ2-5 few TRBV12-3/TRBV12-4 TGTGCCAGCAGCCCTATCTCTCTGGGGACCCAGTACTTC CASSPISLGTQYF
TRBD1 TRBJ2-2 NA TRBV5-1 TGCGCCAGCAGCTTGGTACCAGGGGGCCGAGCCGGGGAGCTGTTTTTT CASSLVPGGRAGELFF
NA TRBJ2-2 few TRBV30 TGTGCCTGGAGTGAGGGGAGGGGGCCCAACACCGGGGAGCTGTTTTTT CAWSEGRGPNTGELFF
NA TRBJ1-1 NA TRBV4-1 TGCGCCAGCAGCCAAGATGGTTTGGAGAACACTGAAGCTTTCTTT CASSQDGLENTEAFF
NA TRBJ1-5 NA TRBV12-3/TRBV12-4 TGTGCCAGCAGTCAGACAGGTTATCAGCCCCAGCATTTT CASSQTGYQPQHF
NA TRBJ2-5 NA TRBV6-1 TGTGCCAGCAGTACAGGGACCCAAGAGACCCAGTACTTC CASSTGTQETQYF
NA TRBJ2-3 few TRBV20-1 TGCAGTGCTAGAGTGACCGGGGGCACAGATACGCAGTATTTT CSARVTGGTDTQYF
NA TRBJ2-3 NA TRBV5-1 TGCGCCAGCAGCATCGATCCCCCCCACAACACAGATACGCAGTATTTT CASSIDPPHNTDTQYF
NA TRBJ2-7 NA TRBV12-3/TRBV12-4 TGTGCCAGCAGGGGGGAGTCTTACGGGCAGCAGTACTTC CASRGESYGQQYF
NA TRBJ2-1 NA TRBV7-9 TGTGCCAGCAGCCTAGACGTAGGGGGTTACAATCAGCAGTTCTTC CASSLDVGGYNQQFF
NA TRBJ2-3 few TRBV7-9 TGTGCCAGCAGCTTACGTCGGGGGAGCACAGATACGCAGTATTTT CASSLRRGSTDTQYF
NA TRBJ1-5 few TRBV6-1 TGTGCCAGCACTGCAGGGACCAATCAGCCCCAGCATTTT CASTAGTNQPQHF
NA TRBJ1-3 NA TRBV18 TGTGCCAGCTCACCATTGGGCACCTCTGGAAACACCATATATTTT CASSPLGTSGNTIYF
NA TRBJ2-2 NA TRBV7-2 TGTGCCAGCAGCCCTCGACGGAACACCGGGGAGCTGTTTTTT CASSPRRNTGELFF
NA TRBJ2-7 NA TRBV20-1 TGCAGTGCTAGAACGGCAGGGGCAGGCGAGCAGTACTTC CSARTAGAGEQYF
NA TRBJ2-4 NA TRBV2 TGTGCCAGCAGTGAGCAGGAGGGGCGGCACATTCAGTACTTC CASSEQEGRHIQYF